This is a list of T cell receptor beta chains from one sample in a study of cytomegalovirus exposure and HLA in healthy donors. Method: immunoSEQ multiplex PCR; TCRdb's copy keeps in-frame clones and lacks some. The data contain more than 150,000 clones, 87% of them singletons. Sequenced material: PBMCs. The receptor set was obtained from a girl in the first two years of life in good health and CMV-seronegative. CDR3s include the opening cysteine and the closing phenylalanine or tryptophan. The D gene is left open where the match is weak. Only part of the rows carry a size: once, few, many, or a class if the clone is expanded.

CDR3aa: CASSYGGRGNNEQFF
CDR3nt: TGTGCCAGCAGTTACGGCGGGAGGGGGAACAATGAGCAGTTCTTC
abundance: .
j_gene: TRBJ2-1
v_gene: TRBV6-6
d_gene: TRBD2

CDR3aa: CASRRDPESDQPQHF
CDR3nt: TGCGCCAGCAGGCGGGACCCCGAGTCCGATCAGCCCCAGCATTTT
abundance: .
j_gene: TRBJ1-5
v_gene: TRBV5-1
d_gene: .

CDR3aa: CASSTRSDSSGNTIYF
CDR3nt: TGTGCCAGCAGCACACGATCGGACAGCTCTGGAAACACCATATATTTT
abundance: once
j_gene: TRBJ1-3
v_gene: TRBV9
d_gene: .

CDR3aa: CASSQDFGRRNTEAFF
CDR3nt: TGCGCCAGCAGCCAAGATTTTGGAAGGAGGAACACTGAAGCTTTCTTT
abundance: .
j_gene: TRBJ1-1
v_gene: TRBV4-1
d_gene: .

CDR3aa: CASRRPGLAFYEQYF
CDR3nt: TGCGCCAGCAGAAGACCGGGACTAGCCTTTTACGAGCAGTACTTC
abundance: .
j_gene: TRBJ2-7
v_gene: TRBV5-1
d_gene: TRBD2

CDR3aa: CAISEGGGEEKLFF
CDR3nt: TGTGCCATCAGTGAGGGTGGGGGCGAGGAAAAACTGTTTTTT
abundance: .
j_gene: TRBJ1-4
v_gene: TRBV10-3
d_gene: .

CDR3aa: CSSGTQGASNTGELFF
CDR3nt: TGTTCCAGCGGCACACAGGGGGCCAGCAACACCGGGGAGCTGTTTTTT
abundance: .
j_gene: TRBJ2-2
v_gene: TRBV7-9
d_gene: TRBD1

CDR3aa: CSARSQGPQYF
CDR3nt: TGCAGTGCTAGATCACAGGGGCCCCAGTACTTC
abundance: .
j_gene: TRBJ2-5
v_gene: TRBV20-1
d_gene: TRBD1

CDR3aa: CAWSRNTEAFF
CDR3nt: TGTGCCTGGAGTCGTAACACTGAAGCTTTCTTT
abundance: .
j_gene: TRBJ1-1
v_gene: TRBV30
d_gene: .

CDR3aa: CASSWQGGYTF
CDR3nt: TGTGCCAGCAGTTGGCAGGGAGGCTACACCTTC
abundance: .
j_gene: TRBJ1-2
v_gene: TRBV27
d_gene: .

CDR3aa: CASRKAGTSTDTQYF
CDR3nt: TGCGCCAGCAGGAAGGCAGGCACTAGCACAGATACGCAGTATTTT
abundance: .
j_gene: TRBJ2-3
v_gene: TRBV4-1
d_gene: .

CDR3aa: CASSRTSGLYEQYF
CDR3nt: TGTGCCAGTAGTAGGACTAGCGGCCTCTACGAGCAGTACTTC
abundance: .
j_gene: TRBJ2-7
v_gene: TRBV19
d_gene: TRBD2

CDR3aa: CASSLVTGRQETQYF
CDR3nt: TGTGCCAGCAGCCTCGTGACAGGGAGGCAAGAGACCCAGTACTTC
abundance: .
j_gene: TRBJ2-5
v_gene: TRBV4-2
d_gene: .

CDR3aa: CASSSSGGQGNSGANVLTF
CDR3nt: TGTGCCAGCAGCTCTAGTGGGGGACAGGGAAACTCTGGGGCCAACGTCCTGACTTTC
abundance: .
j_gene: TRBJ2-6
v_gene: TRBV27
d_gene: TRBD1

CDR3aa: CASSADYRVGTEAFF
CDR3nt: TGTGCCAGCAGCGCCGATTACAGGGTTGGAACTGAAGCTTTCTTT
abundance: .
j_gene: TRBJ1-1
v_gene: TRBV7-2
d_gene: .

CDR3aa: CASTLSGRAGNEQFF
CDR3nt: TGTGCCAGCACCCTTAGCGGGAGGGCGGGGAATGAGCAGTTCTTC
abundance: .
j_gene: TRBJ2-1
v_gene: TRBV7-9
d_gene: TRBD2

CDR3aa: CASSGGTGGVGETQYF
CDR3nt: TGTGCCAGCAGTGGCGGGACAGGGGGCGTGGGGGAGACCCAGTACTTC
abundance: .
j_gene: TRBJ2-5
v_gene: TRBV25-1
d_gene: TRBD1

CDR3aa: CASSRTGTPGYEQYF
CDR3nt: TGCGCCAGCAGCCGCACCGGGACACCAGGTTACGAGCAGTACTTC
abundance: .
j_gene: TRBJ2-7
v_gene: TRBV4-3
d_gene: .

CDR3aa: CATSVGQGAYEQYF
CDR3nt: TGTGCCACCAGCGTCGGACAGGGGGCCTACGAGCAGTACTTC
abundance: few
j_gene: TRBJ2-7
v_gene: TRBV15
d_gene: TRBD1

CDR3aa: CASSPRYSATGSDTQYF
CDR3nt: TGTGCCAGCAGTCCCCGGTATTCTGCGACAGGCTCAGATACGCAGTATTTT
abundance: .
j_gene: TRBJ2-3
v_gene: TRBV27
d_gene: .

CDR3aa: CASSEPPNTLSSYNSPLHF
CDR3nt: TGCGCCAGCAGTGAGCCTCCTAATACGTTGAGCTCCTATAATTCACCCCTCCACTTT
abundance: .
j_gene: TRBJ1-6
v_gene: TRBV10-2
d_gene: .

CDR3aa: CASSQGQGGAYEQYF
CDR3nt: TGTGCCAGCAGCCAAGGACAGGGGGGGGCCTACGAGCAGTACTTC
abundance: .
j_gene: TRBJ2-7
v_gene: TRBV4-2
d_gene: TRBD1